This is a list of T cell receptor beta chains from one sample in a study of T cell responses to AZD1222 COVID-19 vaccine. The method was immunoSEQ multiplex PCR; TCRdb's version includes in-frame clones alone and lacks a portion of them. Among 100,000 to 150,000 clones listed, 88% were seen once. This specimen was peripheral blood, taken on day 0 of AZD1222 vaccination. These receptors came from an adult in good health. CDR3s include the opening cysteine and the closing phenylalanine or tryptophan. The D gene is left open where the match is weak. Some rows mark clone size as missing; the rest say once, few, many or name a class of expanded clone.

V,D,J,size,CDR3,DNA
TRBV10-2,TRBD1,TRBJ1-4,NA,CASSPGQGASGEKLFF,TGCGCCAGCAGCCCGGGACAGGGGGCTTCAGGTGAAAAACTGTTTTTT
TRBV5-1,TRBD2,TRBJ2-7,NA,CASSLETSGISYEQYF,TGCGCCAGCAGCTTGGAGACTAGCGGGATCTCCTACGAGCAGTACTTC
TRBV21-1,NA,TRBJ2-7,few,CASSKGRRQGCEQYF,TGTGCCAGCAGCAAAGGTCGGCGACAGGGGTGCGAGCAGTACTTC
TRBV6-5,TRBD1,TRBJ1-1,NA,CASSRTGRNTEAFF,TGTGCCAGCAGTCGGACAGGGAGGAACACTGAAGCTTTCTTT
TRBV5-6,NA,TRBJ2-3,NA,CASSQVGDLNTDTQYF,TGTGCCAGCAGCCAAGTGGGGGATCTTAACACAGATACGCAGTATTTT
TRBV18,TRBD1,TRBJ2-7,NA,CASSPLGAGTGEFEQYF,TGTGCCAGCTCACCACTAGGTGCGGGGACAGGGGAATTCGAGCAGTACTTC
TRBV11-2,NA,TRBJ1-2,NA,CASSLADTGYTF,TGTGCCAGCAGCCTAGCTGACACTGGCTACACCTTC
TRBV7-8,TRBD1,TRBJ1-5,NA,CASSFRDRGDYSNQPQHF,TGTGCCAGCAGTTTCCGGGACAGGGGCGATTATAGCAATCAGCCCCAGCATTTT
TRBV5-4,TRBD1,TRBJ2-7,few,CASSLARDRAKYEQYF,TGTGCCAGCAGCTTGGCCCGGGACAGGGCGAAGTACGAGCAGTACTTC
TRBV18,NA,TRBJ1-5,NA,CASALGGGNQPQHF,TGTGCCAGCGCGTTAGGAGGGGGAAATCAGCCCCAGCATTTT
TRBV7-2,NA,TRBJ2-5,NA,CASSLGEQETQYF,TGTGCCAGCAGCTTAGGAGAACAAGAGACCCAGTACTTC
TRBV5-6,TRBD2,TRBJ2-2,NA,CASSFGLAGGPDGELFF,TGTGCCAGCAGCTTTGGACTAGCGGGAGGCCCCGACGGGGAGCTGTTTTTT
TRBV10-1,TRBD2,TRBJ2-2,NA,CASSTPGLAGGRGELFF,TGCGCCAGCAGTACTCCGGGACTAGCGGGGGGCCGCGGGGAGCTGTTTTTT
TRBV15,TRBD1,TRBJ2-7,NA,CATSRGGQGTNEQYF,TGTGCCACCAGCAGGGGTGGACAGGGGACTAACGAGCAGTACTTC
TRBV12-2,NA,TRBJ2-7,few,CASRLKAGGVYEQYF,TGTGCAAGTCGCTTGAAAGCGGGAGGGGTATACGAGCAGTACTTC
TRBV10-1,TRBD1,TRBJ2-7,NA,CASSESTGAEQYF,TGCGCCAGCAGTGAGTCGACAGGGGCCGAGCAGTACTTC
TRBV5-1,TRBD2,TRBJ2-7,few,CASSPTSSGTAEQYF,TGCGCCAGCAGCCCCACGAGTAGCGGGACCGCCGAGCAGTACTTC
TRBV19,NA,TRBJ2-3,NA,CASSTGPSTDTQYF,TGTGCCAGTAGTACAGGACCAAGCACAGATACGCAGTATTTT
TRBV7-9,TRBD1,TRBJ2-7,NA,CASSPTTGPNPRYF,TGTGCCAGCAGCCCCACGACAGGGCCAAACCCAAGGTACTTC
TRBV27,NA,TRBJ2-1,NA,CASSLFSGDSYNEQFF,TGTGCCAGCAGTTTATTTTCCGGCGACTCCTACAATGAGCAGTTCTTC
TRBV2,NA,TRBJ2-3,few,CASSVAPVRTVKGDTQYF,TGTGCCAGCAGTGTAGCCCCCGTGAGGACGGTTAAGGGAGATACGCAGTATTTT
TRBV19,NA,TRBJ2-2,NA,CASISPAAGTGELFF,TGTGCCAGTATTAGCCCGGCGGCTGGCACCGGGGAGCTGTTTTTT
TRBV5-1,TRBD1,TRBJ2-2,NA,CASRRTGMDTGELFF,TGCGCCAGCAGAAGGACAGGGATGGACACCGGGGAGCTGTTTTTT
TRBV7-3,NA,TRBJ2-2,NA,CASSLSSHTGELFF,TGTGCCAGCAGCTTAAGTAGTCACACCGGGGAGCTGTTTTTT
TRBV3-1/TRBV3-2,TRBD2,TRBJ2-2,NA,CASSWTSGKSAGELFF,TGTGCCAGCAGCTGGACTAGCGGGAAGAGTGCCGGGGAGCTGTTTTTT
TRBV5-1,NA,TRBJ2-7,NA,CASSLGQGMGPVEQYF,TGCGCCAGCAGCTTGGGTCAGGGCATGGGTCCTGTCGAGCAGTACTTC
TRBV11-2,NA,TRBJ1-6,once,CASSLVILGDSPLHF,TGTGCCAGCAGCTTAGTCATCCTAGGAGATTCACCCCTCCACTTT
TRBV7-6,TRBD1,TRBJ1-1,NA,CASGQGWTTEAFF,TGTGCCAGTGGACAGGGGTGGACCACTGAAGCTTTCTTT
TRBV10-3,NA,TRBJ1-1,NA,CAISESLPPSNTEAFF,TGTGCCATCAGTGAGTCGCTTCCCCCCTCTAACACTGAAGCTTTCTTT
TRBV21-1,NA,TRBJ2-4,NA,CASSSPGTSFRNIQYF,TGTGCCAGCAGCTCCCCCGGGACTAGCTTCAGGAACATTCAGTACTTC
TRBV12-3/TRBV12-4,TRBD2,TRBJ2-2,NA,CASIRGGIGELFF,TGTGCCAGCATTCGGGGGGGGATCGGGGAGCTGTTTTTT
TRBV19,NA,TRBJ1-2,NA,CASSMLGTGNYGYTF,TGTGCCAGTAGTATGTTGGGGACGGGGAACTATGGCTACACCTTC
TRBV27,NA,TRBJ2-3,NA,CASSPKPTATQYF,TGTGCCAGCAGTCCGAAACCCACGGCTACGCAGTATTTT
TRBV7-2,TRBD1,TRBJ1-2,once,CASSPQRQGGYGYTF,TGTGCCAGCAGCCCACAGAGACAGGGTGGGTATGGCTACACCTTC
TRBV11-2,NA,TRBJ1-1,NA,CASSPPRPGMNTEAFF,TGTGCCAGCAGCCCCCCTCGGCCAGGGATGAACACTGAAGCTTTCTTT
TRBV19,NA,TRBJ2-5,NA,CASSIVGQETQYF,TGTGCCAGTAGTATAGTGGGCCAAGAGACCCAGTACTTC
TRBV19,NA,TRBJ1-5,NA,CASSFGGQTYQPQHF,TGTGCCAGTAGCTTCGGTGGACAGACCTATCAGCCCCAGCATTTT
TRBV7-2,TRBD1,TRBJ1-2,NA,CASSRQGDYGYTF,TGTGCCAGCAGTCGACAGGGGGACTATGGCTACACCTTC
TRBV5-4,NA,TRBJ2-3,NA,CASSSHRGTDTQYF,TGTGCCAGCAGCTCGCACAGGGGCACAGATACGCAGTATTTT
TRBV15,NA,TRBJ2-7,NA,CATSSEYEQYF,TGTGCCACCAGCAGTGAGTACGAGCAGTACTTC